The entry that follows covers one T cell receptor (beta chain) sequence. Profiled with immunoSEQ multiplex PCR; TCRdb holds only in-frame clones, not every one. The sample yields some 38,000 clones, around 90% seen once. The entry originates in a study of T cell changes during pregnancy in multiple sclerosis. Germline V lookup: CDR1 SGHNT, CDR2 YYREEE (reference sequence). This CDR3 contains 15 residues. V lost 0 bases and J 1 base, leaving 9 bases between the germline ends. The clonotype comes from a female donor in good health, enrolled as a control in a pregnancy study. Sequences were derived from CD4+ T cells from peripheral blood mononuclear cells, sampled in the second trimester of pregnancy. The chain couples TRBV5-4 to TRBJ2-3, with D maybe TRBD2 (5 bases). This CDR3 is CASSLGGLRTDTQYF. The CDR3, as DNA: TGTGCCAGCAGCTTGGGAGGGCTCCGCACAGATACGCAGTATTTT.